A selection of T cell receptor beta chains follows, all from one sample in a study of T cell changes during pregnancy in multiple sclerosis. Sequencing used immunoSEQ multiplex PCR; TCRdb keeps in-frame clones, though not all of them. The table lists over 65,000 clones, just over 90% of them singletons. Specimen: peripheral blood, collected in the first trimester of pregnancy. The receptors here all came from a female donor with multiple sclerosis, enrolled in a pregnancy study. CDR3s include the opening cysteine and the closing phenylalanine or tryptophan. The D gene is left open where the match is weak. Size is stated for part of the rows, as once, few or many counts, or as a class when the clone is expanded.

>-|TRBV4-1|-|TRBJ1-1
TGCGCCAGCAGCCACCCAGCCCGGAGCACTGAAGCTTTCTTT
CASSHPARSTEAFF
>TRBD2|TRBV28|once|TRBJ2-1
TGTGCCAGCAGCGCTCCGTTAGCGGGAGCACCCTACAATGAGCAGTTCTTC
CASSAPLAGAPYNEQFF
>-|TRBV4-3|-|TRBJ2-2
TGCGCCAGCAGCCAAGATATCGGCACCGGGGAGCTGTTTTTT
CASSQDIGTGELFF
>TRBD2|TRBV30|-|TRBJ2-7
TGTGCCTGGAGGGGCGGGGGCTCCTACGAGCAGTACTTC
CAWRGGGSYEQYF
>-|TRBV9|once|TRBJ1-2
TGTGCCAGCAGCGTGGACAATAACTATGGCTACACCTTC
CASSVDNNYGYTF
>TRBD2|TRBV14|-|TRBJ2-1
TGTGCCAGCAGCCCCGGACTAGCTGGGCGCTCCTACAATGAGCAGTTCTTC
CASSPGLAGRSYNEQFF
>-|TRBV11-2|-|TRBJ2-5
TGTGCCAGCAGCCAATGGGCCGGTCGCCCCCAAGAGACCCAGTACTTC
CASSQWAGRPQETQYF
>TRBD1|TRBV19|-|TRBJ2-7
TGTGCCAGTAGTACGTCCGGGACAGGATACGAGCAGTACTTC
CASSTSGTGYEQYF
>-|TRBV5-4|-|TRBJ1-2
TGTGCCAGCAGCTTGTACGGGTCCTATGGCTACACCTTC
CASSLYGSYGYTF
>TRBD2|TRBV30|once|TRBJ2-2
TGTGCCTTTCTTCTGCGGGGGGGCCATACCGGGGAGCTGTTTTTT
CAFLLRGGHTGELFF
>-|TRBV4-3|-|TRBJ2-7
TGCGCCAGCAGCCAAGAGGGAGCTACCTACGAGCAGTACTTC
CASSQEGATYEQYF
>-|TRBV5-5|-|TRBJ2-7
TGTGCCAGCAGCTTGGCAGGGGGGTCCTACGAGCAGTACTTC
CASSLAGGSYEQYF